This T cell receptor (beta chain) came from a study of OX40 agonist ivuxolimab in advanced cancers. Some background on the complete study: Ivuxolimab, which targeted the costimulatory receptor OX40 (CD134), was an agonistic, fully human IgG2 monoclonal antibody. The dose-escalation cohort was 80% to 90% male with a mean age of around 62 years, ranging from roughly 23 to 90. Intravenous ivuxolimab was administered to patients every 2 weeks at six dose levels: 0.01, 0.1, 0.3, 1.5, 3 and 10 mg/kg. Partial responses occurred in three dose-escalation patients, of whom one had hepatocellular carcinoma and two had cutaneous melanoma. The paper reports the monotherapy dose-escalation portion (N of about 52 patients) of the phase I ivuxolimab trial. The purpose of peripheral TCRbeta sequencing was to test whether ivuxolimab changed TCR sequence diversity and led to clonal T-cell expansion. Prior anti-PD-1, anti-PD-L1 or anti-CTLA-4 therapy was permitted, and checkpoint inhibitors had been received by roughly two fifths of dose-escalation patients. Of the approximately 53 patients in dose escalation, about 20 had hepatocellular carcinoma, roughly 15 had melanoma, 9 had renal cell carcinoma and 9 had head and neck cancer. Findings and caveats that apply to the study as a whole: In the 0.1-3.0 mg/kg groups, partial responders had among the lowest normalized peripheral clonal expansion, particularly in CD8+ T cells. After ivuxolimab, expanded clones were on average more numerous among CD8+ T cells than among CD4+ T cells. Which antigens the clonally expanded peripheral T cells were specific for was not determined. Clonal expansion of both CD4+ and CD8+ blood T cells was observed from baseline to week 6 at doses 0.1 to 3.0 mg/kg. Low levels of normalized T-cell clonal expansion were also seen in some patients who did not respond.

CDR1 and CDR2 were assigned from the germline V gene as SGHNT and YENEEA. V is trimmed back by 4 bases and J by 7 bases, and the junction contains 9 bases that no gene match accounts for. Counted from cysteine to phenylalanine, this CDR3 has 15 amino acids. The read is trimmed to its CDR3 DNA, 45 bases read in frame from base 1. Patients with a history of autoimmune disease or receiving systemic immunosuppression were excluded from the trial. In every dose cohort, peripheral blood was drawn for TCR sequencing at baseline, cycle 4 day 1, and cycle 7 day 1. Samples came from an open-label, multicenter, first-in-human phase I dose-escalation trial of ivuxolimab. The trial enrolled adults with locally advanced or metastatic head and neck squamous cell, hepatocellular, melanoma or renal cell carcinoma. Before TCR sequencing, CD4+ and CD8+ T cells were separately sorted from peripheral blood. To sequence the TCRbeta CDR3 region, genomic DNA was isolated from the sorted cells. The immunoSEQ Assay was used for sequencing of TCRbeta CDR3 regions. What TCRdb holds here is the immuneACCESS table cut down to in-frame rearrangements. Part of the clones is not present; checked against another copy, under half of the missing clones reflect an unresolved V gene, and the others are unexplained. A total of about 69,000 clones appear in this sample, over 80% of them only once. The ten largest clones represent 5.9% of the sample.

A word on this clone: This clone's antigen is unknown. The sample holds no much larger clone one base away, and base qualities are not on file.

The clonotype originates from an adult with an advanced solid tumor such as melanoma, head and neck, liver or kidney cancer. Here the chain combines TRBV11-3 and TRBJ2-3, and 9 bases in between align with TRBD2. The material was CD4+ or CD8+ T cells sorted from blood, obtained in a trial of the OX40 agonist ivuxolimab. The nucleotide sequence reads as follows: TGTGCCAGCAGCTCTCCGGGACTAGCATACCATACGCAGTATTTT. Translated, this is CASSSPGLAYHTQYF.